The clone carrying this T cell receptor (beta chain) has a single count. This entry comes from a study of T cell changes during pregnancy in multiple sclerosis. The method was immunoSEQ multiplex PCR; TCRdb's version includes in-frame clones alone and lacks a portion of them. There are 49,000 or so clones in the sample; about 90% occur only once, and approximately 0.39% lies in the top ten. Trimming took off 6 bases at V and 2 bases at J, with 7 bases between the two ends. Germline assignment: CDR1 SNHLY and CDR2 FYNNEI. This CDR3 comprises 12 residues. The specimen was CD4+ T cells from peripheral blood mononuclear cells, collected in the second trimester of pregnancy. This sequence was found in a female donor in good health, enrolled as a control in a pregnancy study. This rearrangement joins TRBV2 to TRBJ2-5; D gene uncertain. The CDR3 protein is CASRLQQETQYF. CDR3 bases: TGTGCCAGCAGGCTACAGCAAGAGACCCAGTACTTC.